The 8 T cell receptor beta chains in this list originate from one sample, sequenced in a study of OX40 agonist ivuxolimab in advanced cancers. Here immunoSEQ multiplex PCR was the method, and the copy in TCRdb shows in-frame clones only, minus some. The table has over 45,000 clones, 82% seen once; the top ten hold approximately 1.5%. The sample in question was CD4+ or CD8+ T cells sorted from blood, obtained in a trial of the OX40 agonist ivuxolimab. All receptors come from an adult with an advanced solid tumor such as melanoma, head and neck, liver or kidney cancer.

The genes are TRBV19 and TRBJ1-1; no definite D call. CDR1 and CDR2 (germline): LNHDA, SQIVND (reference sequence). The CDR3 runs to 13 residues. V lost 8 bases to trimming and J lost 7 bases, with 17 bases between them. CDR3 sequence (DNA): TGTGCCAGTGAAAACGTTCTCCCCCGTGAAGCTTTCTTT. It translates to CASENVLPREAFF.

The V and J genes are TRBV9 and TRBJ1-1; D call uncertain. V was shortened by 4 bases and J by 1 base, with 11 bases between the two germline ends. The CDR3 is made up of 14 amino acids. Germline lookup yields CDR1 SGDLS and CDR2 YYNGEE. The chain's CDR3 is CASSNKDGNTEAFF. Written as DNA, the CDR3 is TGTGCCAGCAGCAACAAGGACGGGAACACTGAAGCTTTCTTT.

The chain links TRBV6-5 to TRBJ1-1; 7 nucleotides match TRBD1. Germline loops: CDR1 MNHEY, CDR2 SVGAGI. This CDR3 spans 14 amino acids. Trimming at V came to 6 bases and at J to 5 bases, leaving 9 bases not matched to a gene. CDR3 in amino acids: CASSRQGGITEAFF. The CDR3 nucleotides read TGTGCCAGCAGCCGACAGGGTGGGATTACTGAAGCTTTCTTT.

The V gene is TRBV19, the J gene TRBJ2-7, with 10 bases identical to TRBD1. The CDR3 contains 16 residues. Germline V lookup: CDR1 LNHDA, CDR2 SQIVND (reference sequence). Losses at the gene ends were 4 bases for V and 6 bases for J; bases not matched to a gene: 12. CDR3 in amino acids: CASSRRSGQGLGEQYF. Written as DNA, the CDR3 is TGTGCCAGTAGTAGACGCTCGGGACAGGGGCTTGGCGAGCAGTACTTC. The complete variable domain, with remaining parts taken from reference TRBV19 and TRBJ2-7, reads DGGITQSPKYLFRKEGQNVTLSCEQNLNHDAMYWYRQDPGQGLRLIYYSQIVNDFQKGDIAEGYSVSREKKESFPLTVTSAQKNPTAFYLCASSRRSGQGLGEQYFGPGTRLTVT.

The gene calls are TRBV11-2 and TRBJ2-5; 11 nucleotides line up with TRBD2. The CDR3 extends over 15 amino acids. CDR1 and CDR2 (germline): SGHAT, FQNNGV. The junction had 7 bases not matched to a gene; V was cut back by 5 bases and J by 5 bases. CDR3 sequence reads: CASSVSGGAVETQYF. For the CDR3, the DNA is TGTGCCAGCAGCGTTAGCGGGGGGGCCGTCGAGACCCAGTACTTC.

This clone was counted only a few times. The chain carries TRBV27 and TRBJ1-4, with 7 bases fitting TRBD1. Germline CDR1 is MNHEY and CDR2 is SMNVEV (reference sequence). The V and J ends lost 6 bases and 4 bases, in that order; junction bases with no gene match: 5. The CDR3 spans 14 residues. For the CDR3, the DNA is TGTGCCAGCAGCCACGGACAGGATAATGAAAAACTGTTTTTT. Its protein is CASSHGQDNEKLFF.

This clone was seen a handful of times. For the CDR3, the DNA is TGTGCCAGCAGCTTAGCGGCGGGTTCCTCCTACAATGAGCAGTTCTTC. Its protein product is CASSLAAGSSYNEQFF. The rearrangement uses TRBV7-9 and TRBJ2-1; the D gene is possibly TRBD2 (5 bases). CDR1 and CDR2 (germline): SEHNR, FQNEAQ (reference sequence). The V gene lost 0 bases and the J gene lost 0 bases, with 9 bases spanning the gap. This CDR3 is 16 amino acids long.

The J gene is TRBJ2-3, the V gene TRBV11-1, with 9 bases fitting TRBD1. This CDR3 is 15 amino acids long. The V and J ends lost 7 bases and 4 bases, in that order; junction bases with no gene match: 9. The V gene's germline CDR1 is SGHAT and CDR2 FQDESV (reference sequence). The CDR3: CASNKQGAEADTQYF. The CDR3 DNA reads as TGTGCCAGCAACAAACAGGGGGCTGAGGCAGATACGCAGTATTTT.